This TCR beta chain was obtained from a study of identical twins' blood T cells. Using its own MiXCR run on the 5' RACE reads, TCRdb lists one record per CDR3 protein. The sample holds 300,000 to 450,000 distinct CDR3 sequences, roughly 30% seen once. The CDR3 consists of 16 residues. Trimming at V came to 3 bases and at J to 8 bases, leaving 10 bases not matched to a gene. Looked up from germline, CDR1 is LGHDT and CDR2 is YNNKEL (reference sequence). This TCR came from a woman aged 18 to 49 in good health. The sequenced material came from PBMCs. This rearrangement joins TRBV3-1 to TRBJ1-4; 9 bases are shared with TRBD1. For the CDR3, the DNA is TGTGCCAGCAGCCAGGAACCGGGACAGGGTGTCGAAAAACTGTTTTTT. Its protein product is CASSQEPGQGVEKLFF.